This T cell receptor beta chain was sequenced in a study of T cell responses to AZD1222 COVID-19 vaccine. Study context: Second-dose timings of about 4 or about 12 weeks were pooled.

The CDR3 is 12 residues long. V was shortened by 4 bases and J by 7 bases, with 8 bases between the two germline ends. Per the germline V gene, CDR1 is LNHNV and CDR2 is YYDKDF (reference sequence). TCRdb's table, derived via immunoSEQ multiplex PCR, lists solely in-frame clones and lacks some. The table shows 100,000 to 150,000 clones, with 90% to 95% occurring only once. The sequence derives from an adult in good health. This chain links TRBV15 with TRBJ1-5, with a tentative D call TRBD1 (5 bases). Source: peripheral blood, taken on day 0 of AZD1222 vaccination. CDR3 nucleotide sequence: TGTGCCACCAGCAACTGGGACCAGCCCCAGCATTTT. Residues: CATSNWDQPQHF.